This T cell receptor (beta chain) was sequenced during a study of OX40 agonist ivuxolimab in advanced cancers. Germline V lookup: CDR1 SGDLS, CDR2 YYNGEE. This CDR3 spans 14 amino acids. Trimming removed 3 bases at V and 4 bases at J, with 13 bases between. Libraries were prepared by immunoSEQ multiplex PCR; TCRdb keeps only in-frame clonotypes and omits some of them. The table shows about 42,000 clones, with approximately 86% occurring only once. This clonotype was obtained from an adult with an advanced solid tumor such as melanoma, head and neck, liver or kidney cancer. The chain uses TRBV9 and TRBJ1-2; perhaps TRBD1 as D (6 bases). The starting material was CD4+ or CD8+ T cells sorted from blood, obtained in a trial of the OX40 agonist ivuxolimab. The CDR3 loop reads CASSGGTWPYGYTF. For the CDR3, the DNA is TGTGCCAGCAGCGGGGGGACATGGCCCTATGGCTACACCTTC.